This T cell receptor beta chain was profiled in a study of T-cell reconstitution after alpha-beta-depleted transplantation in children. Regarding the study as a whole: Reports say that about two months after transplant, the alpha-beta T cells came out of several hundred graft clones that had expanded. Newly produced T cells mostly provided counts and TCRbeta diversity after one year, as hyperexpanded clones declined. It was surviving recipient T cells and thymic progenitors that gave some patients high TCRbeta diversity at day 60.

Ten or more counts support this clonotype. Its antigen remains unidentified. Unique molecular identifiers were incorporated during preparation of the TCRbeta library. MiXCR, applied by TCRdb to the PCR reads, yields one record per CDR3 protein. Of some 16,000 distinct CDR3 sequences in the sample, around 4.9% were seen once. The germline V and J ends were trimmed by 3 bases and 0 bases, with 12 bases remaining between them. The CDR3 has 16 amino acids. Per the germline V gene, CDR1 is KGHSH and CDR2 is LQKENI. Specimen: PBMCs, collected before TCRalphabeta/CD19-depleted stem cell transplant. This TCR derives from a boy between 10 and 17 years old with acute lymphoblastic leukemia, due to receive a stem cell transplant. The rearrangement links TRBV18 to TRBJ2-4; perhaps TRBD1 as D (6 bases). CDR3 bases: TGTGCCAGCTCACCGTTCGGACAGCTAGCCAAAAACATTCAGTACTTC. It specifies CASSPFGQLAKNIQYF.